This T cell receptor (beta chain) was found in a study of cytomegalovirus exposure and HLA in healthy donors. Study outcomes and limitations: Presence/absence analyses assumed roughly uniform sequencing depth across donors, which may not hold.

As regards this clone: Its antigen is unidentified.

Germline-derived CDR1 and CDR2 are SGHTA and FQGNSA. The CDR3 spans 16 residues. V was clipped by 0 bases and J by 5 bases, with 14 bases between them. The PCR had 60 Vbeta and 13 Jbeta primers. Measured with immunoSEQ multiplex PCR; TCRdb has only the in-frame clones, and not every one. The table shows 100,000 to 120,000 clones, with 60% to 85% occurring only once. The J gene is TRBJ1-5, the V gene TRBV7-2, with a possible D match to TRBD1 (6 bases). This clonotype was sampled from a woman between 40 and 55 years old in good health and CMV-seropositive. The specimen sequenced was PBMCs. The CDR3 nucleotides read TGTGCCAGCAGCTTAGCGGGCACAGGGTTTGATCAGCCCCAGCATTTT. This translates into CASSLAGTGFDQPQHF.